Given below is one T cell receptor beta chain in context. The authors' processing: Counts of nucleated cells, estimated from reference gene primer amplification, were obtained. Here immunoSEQ multiplex PCR was the method, and the copy in TCRdb shows in-frame clones only, minus some. V and J calls and clone size come straight from that table; D and trimming were deduced from the DNA. The sample contains some 140,000 clones, more than 75% of which appear only once. The CDR3 runs 15 residues. Germline assignment: CDR1 SGHRS and CDR2 YFSETQ. Between the trimmed V and J ends, which lost 0 bases and 2 bases, there was a span of 8 bases. The data derive from a study of blood T cell repertoires in COVID-19. Study details: The United States, Italy and Spain provided the acute and convalescent COVID-19 samples. From T cells, B-cell-depleted T cells, or PBMCs came the material, which was cDNA or gDNA.

The rearrangement joins TRBV5-1 to TRBJ2-2, with unresolved D. The receptor was derived from a woman aged 50 to 60 who had recovered from COVID-19. Sequencing was performed on peripheral blood. The DNA of the CDR3 is TGCGCCAGCAGCTTGGCCTCCTACAACACCGGGGAGCTGTTTTTT. This translates into CASSLASYNTGELFF.